The clone carrying this TCR beta chain was recorded at least ten times. The target antigen is unknown. One end of the junction varies from germline; a read error may be responsible. TCRdb itself ran the 5' RACE reads through MiXCR, one entry per CDR3 protein. The repertoire holds around 250,000 distinct CDR3 sequences, with around 32% as singletons. The germline CDR1 and CDR2 sequences are SGHRS and YFSETQ. The CDR3 consists of 14 residues. This record belongs to a study of CD8 T cells in ankylosing spondylitis. Points from the study as a whole: Previous work reported some of these motif variants in the synovial fluid and blood of reactive arthritis. A TCR beta motif of under 10 highly homologous variants appeared characteristic of ankylosing spondylitis blood.

The sequencing input was blood, either unsorted or a sorted T cell fraction (not recorded which). The sequence derives from a male donor with ankylosing spondylitis or in good health (not recorded which). This rearrangement joins TRBV5-1 to TRBJ2-3, with 7 nucleotides matching TRBD1. The CDR3 is CASSPGQGTDTQYF. In DNA, the CDR3 is TGTGCCAGCAGTCCAGGACAGGGCACAGATACGCAGTATTTT.